These 32 T cell receptor beta chains were sequenced from one sample in a study of OX40 agonist ivuxolimab in advanced cancers. The assay was immunoSEQ multiplex PCR, and TCRdb's table has in-frame clones only and misses some. The data contain around 80,000 clones, 85% of them singletons. Sequenced material: CD4+ or CD8+ T cells sorted from blood, taken in a trial of the OX40 agonist ivuxolimab. These receptors all stem from an adult with an advanced solid tumor such as melanoma, head and neck, liver or kidney cancer.

The V call is TRBV5-1, the J call TRBJ2-1; D possibly corresponds to TRBD1 (5 bases). Germline CDR1 is SGHRS and CDR2 is YFSETQ. Trimming cost V 0 bases and J 5 bases, with 15 bases left between them. The CDR3 extends over 16 amino acids. The CDR3 coding sequence is TGCGCCAGCAGCTTGGATGCAGGGCGGTTCGACAATGAGCAGTTCTTC. Translated: CASSLDAGRFDNEQFF.

This sequence joins TRBV9 and TRBJ1-4; 9 bases map to TRBD1. J gave up 8 bases and V 3 bases, and 5 bases lay outside the gene matches. Germline V gives CDR1 SGDLS, CDR2 YYNGEE. The CDR3 length is 14 residues. CDR3 region: CASSEDRGGEKLFF. The CDR3 DNA reads TGTGCCAGCAGCGAGGACAGGGGCGGCGAAAAACTGTTTTTT. The variable domain in full, completed from reference TRBV9 and TRBJ1-4, reads DSGVTQTPKHLITATGQRVTLRCSPRSGDLSVYWYQQSLDQGLQFLIQYYNGEERAKGNILERFSAQQFPDLHSELNLSSLELGDSALYFCASSEDRGGEKLFFGSGTQLSVL.

The chain carries TRBV7-9 and TRBJ1-1; D is undetermined. Germline V CDR1 and CDR2: SEHNR, FQNEAQ (reference sequence). This CDR3 spans 16 amino acids. V shed 1 base and J shed 3 bases, with 15 bases lying between them. CDR3 sequence: CASSLGGAARHTEAFF. The CDR3 nucleotides are TGTGCCAGCAGCTTAGGGGGAGCAGCCCGACACACTGAAGCTTTCTTT.

The chain is built from TRBV11-3 and TRBJ2-1, with D possibly matching TRBD1 (6 bases). Germline V gene sequence: CDR1 SGHNT, CDR2 YENEEA. Between the trimmed V and J ends, which lost 7 bases and 5 bases, there was a span of 9 bases. This CDR3 comprises 12 residues. This CDR3 reads CASNRADNEQFF. CDR3 nucleotides: TGTGCCAGCAACAGGGCCGACAATGAGCAGTTCTTC.

The chain combines TRBV6-4 with TRBJ1-2, with D hard to call. Trimming took 0 bases from V and 3 from J, leaving 14 bases between them. This CDR3 is built from 16 residues. Germline CDR1 is MRHNA and CDR2 is SNTAGT. CDR3 sequence: CASSDSNRWAYYGYTF. Here the CDR3 DNA reads TGTGCCAGCAGTGACTCGAATCGGTGGGCCTACTATGGCTACACCTTC.

Concerning this clone: The sample contains more than one DNA sequence encoding this CDR3. CDR3 sequence reads: CASSGQGAGDTEAFF. Written as DNA, the CDR3 is TGTGCCAGCAGCGGACAAGGGGCAGGGGACACTGAAGCTTTCTTT. V is TRBV6-6 and J is TRBJ1-1; D is perhaps TRBD1 (6 bases). Trimming took off 6 bases at V and 3 bases at J, with 17 bases between the two ends. There are 15 residues in the CDR3. Looked up from germline, CDR1 is MNHNY and CDR2 is SVGAGI (reference sequence).

There are a few counts of this clone. The rearrangement uses TRBV30 and TRBJ1-3; 7 nucleotides line up with TRBD1. V lost 2 bases, J lost 3 bases, and 1 base stayed unmatched. Germline CDR1 GTSNPN, CDR2 SVGIG (reference sequence). The CDR3 sequence is 13 residues long. CDR3 in amino acids: CAWSRGLGNTIYF. The CDR3 region has the DNA TGTGCCTGGAGTAGGGGGCTTGGAAACACCATATATTTT.

As DNA, the CDR3 is TGTGCCAGCAGCTCCCAGTCGGGGCAGGGAGATACGCAGTATTTT. Translated, it gives CASSSQSGQGDTQYF. The V gene is TRBV7-6, the J gene TRBJ2-3; either TRBD1 or TRBD2 may supply D (5 bases each). Per the germline V gene, CDR1 is SGHVS and CDR2 is FNYEAQ. This CDR3 region has 15 residues. The V end was cut by 4 bases, the J end by 5 bases, with 16 bases between.

The genes are TRBV6-5 and TRBJ1-2; D not certain. V was pared by 4 bases and J by 2 bases, with 5 bases between. This CDR3 has 12 amino acids. Germline V CDR1 and CDR2: MNHEY, SVGAGI. The CDR3 region is CASSFRNYGYTF. CDR3 DNA: TGTGCCAGCAGTTTCAGGAACTATGGCTACACCTTC.

The genes are TRBV28 and TRBJ2-7; 9 nucleotides match TRBD1. Germline V gives CDR1 MDHEN, CDR2 SYDVKM. The CDR3 has 13 amino acids. Trimming removed 7 bases from V and 2 bases from J; junction bases left unmatched: 3. In nucleotides, the CDR3 is TGTGCCAGCATCGGGACAGGGCCCTACGAGCAGTACTTC. This gives the protein CASIGTGPYEQYF.

This chain links TRBV6-6 with TRBJ2-7; TRBD2 might be the D (6 bases). V lost 4 bases and J 6 bases, leaving 13 bases between the germline ends. The germline V gene has CDR1 MNHNY and CDR2 SVGAGI (reference sequence). There are 13 residues in the CDR3. The CDR3 region is CASSFPGEVEQYF. The CDR3 nucleotides read TGTGCCAGCAGTTTTCCGGGGGAGGTCGAGCAGTACTTC.

This rearrangement joins TRBV5-6 to TRBJ1-2; tentatively, D is TRBD1 (6 bases). The CDR3 has 12 amino acids. V was trimmed by 4 bases and J by 7 bases, leaving 11 bases between them. Germline loops: CDR1 SGHDT, CDR2 YYEEEE. The CDR3: CASSTSGVGYTF. CDR3 nucleotide sequence: TGTGCCAGCAGCACCTCAGGGGTTGGCTACACCTTC.

The chain recombines TRBV11-2 with TRBJ1-2, with D maybe TRBD1 (5 bases). There are 13 residues in the CDR3. Per germline, CDR1 SGHAT and CDR2 FQNNGV. V was shortened by 8 bases and J by 4 bases, with 14 bases between the two germline ends. In DNA, the CDR3 is TGTGCCAGCGAAAATACGGGGGGCTATGGCTACACCTTC. Translation gives CASENTGGYGYTF.

The chain is built from TRBV18 and TRBJ2-7, with D possibly matching TRBD2 (6 bases). The CDR3 is 15 amino acids. The germline V gene has CDR1 KGHSH and CDR2 LQKENI. The ends were cut back, 3 bases at V and 3 bases at J, with 15 bases in the middle. The CDR3 DNA reads TGTGCCAGCTCACCCCCGGGAGTCCTCCGCTACGAGCAGTACTTC. As protein: CASSPPGVLRYEQYF.

The gene calls are TRBV6-4 and TRBJ2-3; D is unresolved. This CDR3 comprises 13 residues. The germline V gene has CDR1 MRHNA and CDR2 SNTAGT. Trimming left V 3 bases short and J 2 bases short, with 6 bases between. CDR3 loop: CASSEEATDTQYF. The CDR3 DNA is TGTGCCAGCAGTGAAGAGGCCACAGATACGCAGTATTTT.

The V and J genes are TRBV6-1 and TRBJ1-1; D is uncertain. CDR1 and CDR2 (germline): MNHNS, SASEGT. This CDR3 region has 14 residues. Trimming removed 1 base at V and 4 bases at J, with 10 bases between. CDR3 in amino acids: CASSEVAFGTEAFF. The CDR3 DNA reads TGTGCCAGCAGTGAAGTGGCCTTCGGCACTGAAGCTTTCTTT.

V is TRBV6-1 and J is TRBJ2-5, with a weak D call TRBD1 (6 bases). CDR3 length: 11 residues. The V end lost 8 bases, the J end lost 10 bases, and 14 bases lay between the germline ends. CDR1 is MNHNS, CDR2 SASEGT, per germline. The chain's CDR3 is CASSAGVDQYF. The CDR3 DNA reads as TGTGCCAGCTCAGCAGGGGTCGACCAGTACTTC.

V gene TRBV7-3 combines with J gene TRBJ1-4; D perhaps matches TRBD1 (5 bases). Between the trimmed V and J ends, which lost 5 bases and 7 bases, there was a span of 14 bases. This CDR3 region has 14 residues. CDR1 SGHTA and CDR2 FQGTGA come from the germline V gene. The CDR3 DNA reads as TGTGCCAGCAGCCCAGGGTCAAGTGGTGAAAAACTGTTTTTT. Translated, it gives CASSPGSSGEKLFF.

The chain couples TRBV4-2 to TRBJ2-7; TRBD1 aligns across 7 bases. J lost 4 bases, V lost 0 bases, and 6 bases had no gene match. Germline CDR1 and CDR2: LGHNA and YNFKEQ. CDR3 length: 15 amino acids. CDR3 in amino acids: CASSQDRGGRYEQYF. In nucleotides, the CDR3 is TGTGCCAGCAGCCAAGATCGAGGGGGCCGGTACGAGCAGTACTTC.

This clone was counted only a few times. The DNA for the CDR3 is TGTGCCAGAGCATTACCCCTGGGACAGGGAAACACCATATATTTT. Its translation: CARALPLGQGNTIYF. The chain uses TRBV7-9 and TRBJ1-3; TRBD1 matches at 7 bases. The CDR3 sequence is 15 residues long. V trimming: 9 bases; J trimming: 4 bases; junction bases outside the gene matches: 12. Germline-derived CDR1 and CDR2 are SEHNR and FQNEAQ (reference sequence).

The J gene is TRBJ2-7, the V gene TRBV6-5; D is possibly TRBD2 (6 bases). CDR1 and CDR2 from the germline V gene are MNHEY and SVGAGI. Trimming removed 2 bases from V and 0 bases from J, with 11 bases in between. The CDR3 totals 15 residues. The CDR3 loop is CASSYRRGPSYEQYF. The DNA of the CDR3 is TGTGCCAGCAGTTACAGGAGGGGCCCCTCCTACGAGCAGTACTTC.

The chain is built from TRBV9 and TRBJ2-2; TRBD2 aligns across 7 bases. The CDR3 contains 16 residues. J lost 7 bases, V lost 0 bases, and 9 bases had no gene match. Germline CDR1 and CDR2: SGDLS and YYNGEE. Here the CDR3 reads CASSVVPGGIDGELFF. Here the CDR3 DNA reads TGTGCCAGCAGCGTAGTACCGGGAGGTATTGACGGGGAGCTGTTTTTT. The variable domain in full, completed from reference TRBV9 and TRBJ2-2, reads DSGVTQTPKHLITATGQRVTLRCSPRSGDLSVYWYQQSLDQGLQFLIQYYNGEERAKGNILERFSAQQFPDLHSELNLSSLELGDSALYFCASSVVPGGIDGELFFGEGSRLTVL.

This clone was detected only once. The chain combines TRBV6-5 with TRBJ2-5, with D possibly matching TRBD1 (5 bases). The DNA end favors TRBJ2-7, so the J call may be wrong. The CDR3 covers 12 residues. CDR1 MNHEY and CDR2 SVGAGI come from the germline V gene. The CDR3 loop is CASRGGQGEQYF. As DNA, the CDR3 is TGTGCCAGCAGGGGTGGTCAGGGCGAGCAGTACTTC.

This rearrangement joins TRBV9 to TRBJ2-5; D remains unclear. The CDR3 contains 15 residues. The germline V gene encodes CDR1 SGDLS and CDR2 YYNGEE. The germline V and J ends were trimmed by 6 bases and 4 bases, with 19 bases remaining between them. CDR3 DNA: TGTGCCAGCAAGGGATATGTCACCCTGAGAGAGACCCAGTACTTC. It specifies CASKGYVTLRETQYF. Using reference TRBV9 and TRBJ2-5 for the parts outside the CDR3, the full variable domain is DSGVTQTPKHLITATGQRVTLRCSPRSGDLSVYWYQQSLDQGLQFLIQYYNGEERAKGNILERFSAQQFPDLHSELNLSSLELGDSALYFCASKGYVTLRETQYFGPGTRLLVL.

V and J are TRBV30 and TRBJ2-3; D remains ambiguous. Germline CDR1 reads GTSNPN; CDR2 reads SVGIG (reference sequence). The CDR3 has 13 residues. The ends were cut back, 5 bases at V and 6 bases at J, with 15 bases in the middle. The CDR3 DNA follows: TGTGCCTGGGGTGCAGGTCAACTCGATACGCAGTATTTT. The encoded protein is CAWGAGQLDTQYF. The variable domain in full, with the rest retrieved from reference TRBV30 and TRBJ2-3, is SQTIHQWPATLVQPVGSPLSLECTVEGTSNPNLYWYRQAAGRGLQLLFYSVGIGQISSEVPQNLSASRPQDRQFILSSKKLLLSDSGFYLCAWGAGQLDTQYFGPGTRLTVL.

This clone was counted a single time. CDR3 nucleotide sequence: TGTGCCACCAGCAGAGTGTGGGACAGGGGGCCGAACACTGAAGCTTTCTTT. It encodes CATSRVWDRGPNTEAFF. J is TRBJ1-1 and V is TRBV15, with TRBD1 identical over 12 bases. Germline V gives CDR1 LNHNV, CDR2 YYDKDF (reference sequence). V lost 1 base to trimming and J lost 1 base; unmatched junction nucleotides: 4. This CDR3 is 17 amino acids long.

The chain carries TRBV6-1 and TRBJ1-2; TRBD1 might be the D (5 bases). Per the germline V gene, CDR1 is MNHNS and CDR2 is SASEGT. This CDR3 comprises 14 residues. V was trimmed by 7 bases and J by 2 bases, leaving 14 bases between them. The CDR3 is CASNRDLQNYGYTF. As DNA, the CDR3 is TGTGCCAGCAACCGGGACCTCCAGAACTATGGCTACACCTTC.

The chain combines TRBV7-8 with TRBJ1-6; 7 bases match TRBD1. The V gene's germline CDR1 is SGHVS and CDR2 FQNEAQ. J gave up 9 bases and V 4 bases, and 9 bases lay outside the gene matches. CDR3 size: 15 residues. CDR3 nucleotides: TGTGCCAGCAGCTGGGGACAGCATATAGGTTCACCCCTCCACTTT. The encoded protein is CASSWGQHIGSPLHF.

The CDR3 spells CASSYGGVGSPLHF. The CDR3 coding sequence is TGTGCCAGCAGTTACGGAGGGGTCGGTTCACCCCTCCACTTT. The V and J genes are TRBV6-5 and TRBJ1-6, with a weak D call TRBD1 (5 bases). Trimming left V 2 bases short and J 9 bases short, with 11 bases between. From germline, CDR1 is MNHEY and CDR2 SVGAGI. The CDR3 loop spans 14 amino acids.

The chain combines TRBV4-1 with TRBJ2-7, with 7 bases identical to TRBD1. This CDR3 contains 16 residues. After removal of 0 bases from V and 2 bases from J, the junction contained 7 bases not matched to a gene. Germline V CDR1 and CDR2: MGHRA, YSYEKL. This CDR3 is CASSQDLTGATYEQYF. The CDR3 DNA is TGCGCCAGCAGCCAAGATCTTACAGGGGCCACCTACGAGCAGTACTTC.

The rearrangement joins TRBV6-5 to TRBJ1-5; possibly TRBD1 for D (5 bases). The CDR3 runs 14 residues. CDR1 and CDR2 from the germline V gene are MNHEY and SVGAGI. V was cut by 5 bases and J by 2 bases, with 10 bases left in between. The CDR3 DNA is TGTGCCAGCAGTCAGGGCCTGGGCAATCAGCCCCAGCATTTT. Its translation is CASSQGLGNQPQHF.

The V gene is TRBV6-1, the J gene TRBJ1-3; no firm D call. This CDR3 contains 10 residues. Trimming stripped 3 bases from V and 9 bases from J, with 3 bases between. Germline values: CDR1 MNHNS, CDR2 SASEGT. The CDR3 reads CASSEGTIYF. CDR3 bases: TGTGCCAGCAGTGAGGGCACCATATATTTT.